This TCR beta chain was recorded in a study of T cells after yellow fever vaccination. Each CDR3 protein gets one entry after TCRdb re-called the 5' RACE reads with MiXCR. This sample carries just under 600,000 distinct CDR3 sequences, roughly 13% of them seen once, and the ten largest clones take about 14%. Germline CDR1 reads MNHEY; CDR2 reads SVGEGT. With V trimmed by 2 bases and J by 4 bases, 7 bases remained unmatched. The CDR3 is 16 amino acids. The receptor's source is a man under 40 who received the YFV17D yellow fever vaccine. The sequences come from PBMCs, collected on the day of the yellow fever booster vaccination. The V gene is TRBV6-2 or TRBV6-3, the J gene TRBJ2-3; TRBD2 agrees at 9 bases. CDR3 sequence reads: CASSYSSGRISDTQYF. The CDR3, as DNA: TGTGCCAGCAGTTACAGCAGCGGGAGGATATCAGATACGCAGTATTTT.